One TCR beta chain is described in this entry. No antigen is known for it. The data stem from a study of cytomegalovirus exposure and HLA in healthy donors. Notes on the study in general: Earlier findings revealed that most TCR beta V segments proved productive either about 87% or about 30% of the time. As a later analysis showed, a missense DCLRE1C variant was linked to trimming of TCR beta V- and J-genes. A later analysis reportedly found that, within productive TCRs, an Asian-associated ancestry cluster had fewer N-insertions than the mean observed across the roughly 700 donors. It was reported that the classifier diagnosed cytomegalovirus status with high specificity and sensitivity in both the original and validation cohorts.

This CDR3 comprises 17 residues. V lost 5 bases to trimming and J lost 1 base; unmatched junction nucleotides: 10. Looked up from germline, CDR1 is MNHEY and CDR2 is SMNVEV (reference sequence). PCR amplification relied on 60 Vbeta primers (plus 13 Jbeta primers). The repertoire was sequenced with immunoSEQ multiplex PCR; TCRdb's copy has only in-frame clones and lacks some. This sample has under 200,000 clones; roughly 80% occur once, and the top ten carry 7% to 9%. The sequenced sample consisted of PBMCs. The receptor was isolated from a male donor in good health and CMV-seropositive. V and J are TRBV27 and TRBJ2-7; 11 bases are a match to TRBD2. This CDR3 reads CASSQIGLAGRSYEQYF. The CDR3 region has the DNA TGTGCCAGCAGTCAGATTGGACTAGCGGGCCGATCCTACGAGCAGTACTTC.